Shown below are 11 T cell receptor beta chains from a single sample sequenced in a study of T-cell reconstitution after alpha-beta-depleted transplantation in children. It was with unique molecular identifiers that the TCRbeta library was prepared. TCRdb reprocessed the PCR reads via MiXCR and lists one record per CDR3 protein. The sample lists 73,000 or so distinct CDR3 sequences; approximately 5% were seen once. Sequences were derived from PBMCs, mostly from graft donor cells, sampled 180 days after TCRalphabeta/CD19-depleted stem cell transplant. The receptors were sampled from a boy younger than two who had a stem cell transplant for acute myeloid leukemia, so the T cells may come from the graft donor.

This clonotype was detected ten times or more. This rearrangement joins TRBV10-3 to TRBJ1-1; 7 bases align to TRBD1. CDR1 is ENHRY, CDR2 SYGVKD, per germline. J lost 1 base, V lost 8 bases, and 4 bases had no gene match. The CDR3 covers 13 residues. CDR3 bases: TGTGCCATCGCGGACAGGCCGAACACTGAAGCTTTCTTT. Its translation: CAIADRPNTEAFF.

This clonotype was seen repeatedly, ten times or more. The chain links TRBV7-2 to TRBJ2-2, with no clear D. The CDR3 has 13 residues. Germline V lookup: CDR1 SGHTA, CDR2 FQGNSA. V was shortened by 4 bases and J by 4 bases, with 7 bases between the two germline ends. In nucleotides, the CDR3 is TGTGCCAGCAGCTCCATTAGCACCGGGGAGCTGTTTTTT. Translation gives CASSSISTGELFF.

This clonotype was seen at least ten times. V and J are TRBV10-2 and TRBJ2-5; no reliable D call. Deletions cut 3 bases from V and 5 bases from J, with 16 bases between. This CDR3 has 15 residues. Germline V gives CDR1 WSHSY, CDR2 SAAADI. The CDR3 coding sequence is TGCGCCAGCAGTGATGGATCACAAGGGTGGGAGACCCAGTACTTC. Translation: CASSDGSQGWETQYF.

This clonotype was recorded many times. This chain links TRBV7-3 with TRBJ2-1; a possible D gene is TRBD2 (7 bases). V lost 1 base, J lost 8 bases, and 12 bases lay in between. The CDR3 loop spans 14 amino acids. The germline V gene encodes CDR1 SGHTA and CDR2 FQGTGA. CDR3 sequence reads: CASSLMGGADEQFF. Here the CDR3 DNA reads TGTGCCAGCAGCTTAATGGGGGGGGCCGATGAGCAGTTCTTC. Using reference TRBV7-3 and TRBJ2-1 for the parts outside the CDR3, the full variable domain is GAGVSQTPSNKVTEKGKYVELRCDPISGHTALYWYRQSLGQGPEFLIYFQGTGAADDSGLPNDRFFAVRPEGSVSTLKIQRTERGDSAVYLCASSLMGGADEQFFGPGTRLTVL.

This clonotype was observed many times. CDR3 region: CASSFRQGNEKLFF. Written as DNA, the CDR3 is TGTGCCAGCAGTTTCAGGCAGGGGAATGAAAAACTGTTTTTT. V usage is TRBV12-3 or TRBV12-4 and J usage is TRBJ1-4, with D perhaps matching TRBD1 (6 bases). With 3 bases removed from V and 5 bases from J, the gap between germline ends came to 10 bases. The CDR3 extends over 14 amino acids.

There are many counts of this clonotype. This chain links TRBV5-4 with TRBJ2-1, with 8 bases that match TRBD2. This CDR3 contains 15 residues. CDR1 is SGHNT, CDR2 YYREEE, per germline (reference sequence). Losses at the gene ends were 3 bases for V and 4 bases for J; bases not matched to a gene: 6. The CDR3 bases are TGTGCCAGCAGCTCAAGCGGGGGAACTTACAATGAGCAGTTCTTC. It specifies CASSSSGGTYNEQFF.

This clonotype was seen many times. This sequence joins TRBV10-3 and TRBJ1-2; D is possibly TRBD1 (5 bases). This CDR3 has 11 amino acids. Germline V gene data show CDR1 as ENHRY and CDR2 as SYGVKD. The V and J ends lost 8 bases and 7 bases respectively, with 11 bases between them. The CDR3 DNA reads TGTGCCATCGGGGCTGGGGTTGGCTACACCTTC. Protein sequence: CAIGAGVGYTF.

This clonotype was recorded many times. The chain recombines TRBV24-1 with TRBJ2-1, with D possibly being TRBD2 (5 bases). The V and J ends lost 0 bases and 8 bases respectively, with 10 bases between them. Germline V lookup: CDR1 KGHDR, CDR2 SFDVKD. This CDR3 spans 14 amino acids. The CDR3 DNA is TGTGCCACCAGTGATTTGTCCCCCGGGGATGAGCAGTTCTTC. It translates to CATSDLSPGDEQFF.

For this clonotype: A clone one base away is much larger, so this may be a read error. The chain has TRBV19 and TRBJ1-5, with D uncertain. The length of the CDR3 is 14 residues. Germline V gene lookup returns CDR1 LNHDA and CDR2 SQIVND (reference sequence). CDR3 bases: TGTGCCAGTATGACGCAGAGCCACAATCAGCCCCAGGATTTT. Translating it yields CASMTQSHNQPQDF.

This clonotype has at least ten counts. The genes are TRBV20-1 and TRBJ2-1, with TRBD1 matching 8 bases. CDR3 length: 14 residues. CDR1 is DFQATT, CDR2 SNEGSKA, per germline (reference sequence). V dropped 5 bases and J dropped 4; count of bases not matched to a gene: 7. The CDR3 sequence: CSAAPGQGYNEQFF. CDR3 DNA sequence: TGCAGTGCTGCCCCCGGACAGGGTTACAATGAGCAGTTCTTC.

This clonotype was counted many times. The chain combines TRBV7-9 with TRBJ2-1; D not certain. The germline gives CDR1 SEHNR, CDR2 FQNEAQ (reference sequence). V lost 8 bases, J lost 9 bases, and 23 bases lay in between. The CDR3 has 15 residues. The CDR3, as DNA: TGTGCCAGCCAAAAACATCTAGATCGGCTCGGTGAGCAGTTCTTC. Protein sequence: CASQKHLDRLGEQFF. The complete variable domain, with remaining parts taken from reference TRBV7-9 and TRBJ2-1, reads DTGVSQNPRHKITKRGQNVTFRCDPISEHNRLYWYRQTLGQGPEFLTYFQNEAQLEKSRLLSDRFSAERPKGSFSTLEIQRTEQGDSAMYLCASQKHLDRLGEQFFGPGTRLTVL.